The 26 T cell receptor beta chains below were found in one sample sequenced in a study of T cell changes during pregnancy in multiple sclerosis. Generated by immunoSEQ multiplex PCR, the TCRdb table keeps only in-frame clones and is missing some. The table shows about 74,000 clones, with approximately 91% occurring only once. The sample in question was peripheral blood, obtained before pregnancy. Source of these receptors: a female donor with multiple sclerosis, enrolled in a pregnancy study.

This clone was picked up one time. This chain links TRBV10-1 with TRBJ2-7; possibly TRBD1 for D (6 bases). With 11 bases removed from V and 6 bases from J, the gap between germline ends came to 20 bases. CDR3 length equals 13 residues. CDR1 and CDR2 from the germline V gene are WNHNN and SYGVQD (reference sequence). The CDR3 DNA reads TGCGCCCGCCCTACGCACAGGGCCTTCGAGCAGTACTTC. It encodes CARPTHRAFEQYF.

The chain carries TRBV21-1 and TRBJ1-1; the DNA was not compared with TRBD1, the D call given in the table. TRBV21-1 is recorded as a pseudogene. The CDR3 spans 18 residues. The CDR3 sequence is CASSKASSPDSMNTEAFF. CDR3 nucleotides: TGTGCCAGCAGCAAAGCGAGTAGTCCGGACAGTATGAACACTGAAGCTTTCTTT.

This clone was counted between two and nine times. The V gene is TRBV4-1, the J gene TRBJ1-2; D unclear. The V gene's germline CDR1 is MGHRA and CDR2 YSYEKL. The CDR3 covers 12 residues. V gave up 2 bases and J gave up 7 bases, with 8 bases separating them. The CDR3 loop is CASSQTKSGYTF. CDR3 nucleotide sequence: TGCGCCAGCAGCCAAACCAAGAGTGGCTACACCTTC.

V usage is TRBV10-3 and J usage is TRBJ2-7; 7 bases map to TRBD1. The CDR3 loop spans 15 amino acids. The germline gives CDR1 ENHRY, CDR2 SYGVKD. V was clipped by 0 bases and J by 7 bases; unmatched bases: 9. This CDR3 is CAISESGTVDWEQYF. CDR3 bases: TGTGCCATCAGTGAGTCCGGGACAGTCGATTGGGAGCAGTACTTC.

The chain has TRBV30 and TRBJ1-1; D might be TRBD1 (5 bases). The CDR3 loop spans 13 amino acids. Germline-derived CDR1 and CDR2 are GTSNPN and SVGIG (reference sequence). V lost 3 bases, J lost 3 bases, and 11 bases lay in between. CDR3 amino acids: CAWRGQGDTEAFF. CDR3 in DNA: TGTGCCTGGAGAGGGCAGGGCGACACTGAAGCTTTCTTT.

V gene TRBV19 combines with J gene TRBJ1-5, with D uncertain. This CDR3 contains 17 residues. V was cut by 7 bases and J by 4 bases, with 23 bases left in between. Per germline, CDR1 LNHDA and CDR2 SQIVND (reference sequence). The CDR3 region is CASIPHVSAGGNQPQHF. CDR3 sequence (DNA): TGTGCCAGTATCCCCCATGTTTCGGCAGGTGGAAATCAGCCCCAGCATTTT.

This rearrangement joins TRBV29-1 to TRBJ1-2, with TRBD1 matching over 12 bases. The CDR3 is made up of 12 amino acids. Germline values: CDR1 SQVTM, CDR2 ANQGSEA. V trimming: 7 bases; J trimming: 8 bases; junction bases outside the gene matches: 5. The CDR3 reads CSAWDRGPGYTF. DNA for the CDR3: TGCAGCGCCTGGGACAGGGGGCCAGGCTACACCTTC.

The chain carries TRBV5-1 and TRBJ2-7; D unresolved. In germline, CDR1 is SGHRS, CDR2 YFSETQ. CDR3 size: 13 residues. V was pared by 0 bases and J by 4 bases, with 8 bases between. CDR3 DNA: TGCGCCAGCAGCTTGGAAGTACAGTACGAGCAGTACTTC. Translated, it gives CASSLEVQYEQYF.

The gene calls are TRBV14 and TRBJ2-2; no definite D call. The germline CDR1 and CDR2 sequences are SGHDN and FVKESK. CDR3 size: 13 residues. The V gene lost 0 bases and the J gene lost 5 bases, with 4 bases spanning the gap. CDR3 coding DNA: TGTGCCAGCAGCCAAGACCGGACCGGGGAGCTGTTTTTT. Translating gives CASSQDRTGELFF.

The rearrangement links TRBV2 to TRBJ2-7, with 8 bases fitting TRBD1. The germline V gene has CDR1 SNHLY and CDR2 FYNNEI. The J segment lost 5 bases and the V segment lost 1 base, leaving 7 bases of the junction unmatched. The CDR3 totals 15 residues. The CDR3 protein is CASSEGRAGGNEQYF. In nucleotides, the CDR3 is TGTGCCAGCAGTGAAGGTCGTGCAGGGGGCAACGAGCAGTACTTC.

This chain's CDR3 is CASSLEPGWQLINTDTQYF. CDR3 bases: TGTGCCAGCAGCTTGGAGCCGGGGTGGCAGCTCATTAACACAGATACGCAGTATTTT. The chain uses TRBV7-2 and TRBJ2-3; maybe TRBD2 (5 bases). The germline gives CDR1 SGHTA, CDR2 FQGNSA. The ends were cut back, 3 bases at V and 2 bases at J, with 24 bases in the middle. This CDR3 comprises 19 residues. Using reference TRBV7-2 and TRBJ2-3 for the parts outside the CDR3, the full variable domain is GAGVSQSPSNKVTEKGKDVELRCDPISGHTALYWYRQSLGQGLEFLIYFQGNSAPDKSGLPSDRFSAERTGGSVSTLTIQRTQQEDSAVYLCASSLEPGWQLINTDTQYFGPGTRLTVL.

In this sample, this clone turned up a few times. The chain recombines TRBV7-9 with TRBJ2-1; 11 nucleotides line up with TRBD2. From germline, CDR1 is SEHNR and CDR2 FQNEAQ (reference sequence). J gave up 4 bases and V 5 bases, and 10 bases lay outside the gene matches. CDR3 size: 17 residues. In DNA form, the CDR3 reads TGTGCCAGCAGCCCAAAGCCGGGACTAGCGGATTACAATGAGCAGTTCTTC. Translation: CASSPKPGLADYNEQFF.

This chain joins TRBV7-2 and TRBJ2-7; TRBD2 matches at 11 bases. The CDR3 runs 17 residues. V lost 1 base to trimming and J lost 1 base; unmatched junction nucleotides: 6. From germline, CDR1 is SGHTA and CDR2 FQGNSA. The CDR3 sequence: CASSLVTSGVGSYEQYF. The CDR3, as DNA: TGTGCCAGCAGCTTAGTGACTAGCGGGGTGGGTTCCTACGAGCAGTACTTC. The full variable domain, in which reference TRBV7-2 and TRBJ2-7 provide the parts outside the CDR3, is GAGVSQSPSNKVTEKGKDVELRCDPISGHTALYWYRQSLGQGLEFLIYFQGNSAPDKSGLPSDRFSAERTGGSVSTLTIQRTQQEDSAVYLCASSLVTSGVGSYEQYFGPGTRLTVT.

V and J are TRBV7-2 and TRBJ1-4, with TRBD1 matching over 9 bases. The CDR3 contains 14 residues. CDR1 is SGHTA, CDR2 FQGNSA, per germline. J lost 7 bases, V lost 6 bases, and 6 bases had no gene match. The CDR3 here is CASRLGTGSEKLFF. The CDR3 nucleotides are TGTGCCAGCAGATTGGGGACAGGGTCTGAAAAACTGTTTTTT.

This sequence joins TRBV6-6 and TRBJ1-3; 8 bases align to TRBD1. V was pared by 6 bases and J by 3 bases, with 7 bases of the junction left unmatched. Germline lookup yields CDR1 MNHNY and CDR2 SVGAGI (reference sequence). This CDR3 has 15 residues. CDR3 bases: TGTGCCAGCAGGACCTCCAGGGGGCTTGGAAACACCATATATTTT. Its protein product is CASRTSRGLGNTIYF.

This clone was seen a few times. The chain combines TRBV7-3 with TRBJ1-1; a weak D match, TRBD1 (6 bases). There are 15 residues in the CDR3. Germline V gene sequence: CDR1 SGHTA, CDR2 FQGTGA. V was shortened by 4 bases and J by 3 bases, with 15 bases between the two germline ends. The CDR3: CASSSLNAGDTEAFF. In nucleotides, the CDR3 is TGTGCCAGCAGCTCACTAAACGCAGGGGACACTGAAGCTTTCTTT.

The chain is built from TRBV6-1 and TRBJ2-7, with a possible D match to TRBD2 (6 bases). The CDR3 runs to 14 residues. Germline V gives CDR1 MNHNS, CDR2 SASEGT. The V and J ends lost 6 bases and 4 bases respectively, with 16 bases between them. CDR3 bases: TGTGCCAGCAGAGGAGGGTCGGAAGATTACGAGCAGTACTTC. Residues: CASRGGSEDYEQYF.

In its sample, this clone was seen once. This chain uses TRBV4-3 with TRBJ2-5; possibly TRBD2 for D (5 bases). V shed 2 bases and J shed 3 bases, with 13 bases lying between them. Per the germline V gene, CDR1 is LGHNA and CDR2 is YSLEER. The CDR3 has 15 residues. CDR3 residues: CASSQFSGKEETQYF. DNA for the CDR3: TGCGCCAGCAGCCAATTCTCCGGGAAGGAAGAGACCCAGTACTTC.

The CDR3 sequence is CASSPDGGARNNEQFF. DNA of the CDR3: TGTGCCAGCAGCCCCGATGGGGGGGCACGAAACAATGAGCAGTTCTTC. The V call is TRBV7-9, the J call TRBJ2-1; D is perhaps TRBD2 (7 bases). Per germline, CDR1 SEHNR and CDR2 FQNEAQ (reference sequence). V lost 5 bases, J lost 5 bases, and 19 bases lay in between. This CDR3 has 16 residues.

This clone was observed a handful of times. V gene TRBV2 combines with J gene TRBJ1-6; the D gene is possibly TRBD1 (6 bases). CDR3 length: 17 amino acids. Trimming took off 4 bases at V and 0 bases at J, with 13 bases between the two ends. Germline-derived CDR1 and CDR2 are SNHLY and FYNNEI. The CDR3 sequence is CASSVTGGASYNSPLHF. For the CDR3, the DNA is TGTGCCAGCAGTGTAACGGGGGGCGCCTCCTATAATTCACCCCTCCACTTT.

The genes are TRBV6-1 and TRBJ1-2, with 8 bases identical to TRBD1. The CDR3 runs 15 residues. The germline gives CDR1 MNHNS, CDR2 SASEGT. J gave up 8 bases and V 0 bases, and 8 bases lay outside the gene matches. The CDR3: CASSEAPDRGRGYTF. The CDR3 DNA is TGTGCCAGCAGTGAAGCCCCAGACAGGGGACGGGGCTACACCTTC.

This chain joins TRBV2 and TRBJ1-1; D might be TRBD1 (5 bases). Trimming stripped 1 base from V and 2 bases from J, with 8 bases between. Germline V gene lookup returns CDR1 SNHLY and CDR2 FYNNEI. The CDR3 length is 14 residues. CDR3 residues: CASSEGQINTEAFF. DNA of the CDR3: TGTGCCAGCAGTGAAGGACAGATAAACACTGAAGCTTTCTTT. Complete variable domain (other parts from reference TRBV2 and TRBJ1-1): EPEVTQTPSHQVTQMGQEVILRCVPISNHLYFYWYRQILGQKVEFLVSFYNNEISEKSEIFDDQFSVERPDGSNFTLKIRSTKLEDSAMYFCASSEGQINTEAFFGQGTRLTVV.

This clone was observed a few times. This sequence joins TRBV19 and TRBJ2-2, with D maybe TRBD2 (5 bases). Deletions cut 11 bases from V and 8 bases from J, with 15 bases between. The V gene's germline CDR1 is LNHDA and CDR2 SQIVND (reference sequence). CDR3 length: 12 residues. In DNA, the CDR3 is TGTGCCTCGTGGAGGCCTGGGGGGGAGCTGTTTTTT. It encodes CASWRPGGELFF.

The rearrangement joins TRBV14 to TRBJ1-2; 9 bases fit TRBD1. The length of the CDR3 is 20 residues. V was clipped by 6 bases and J by 2 bases; unmatched bases: 22. Germline V CDR1 and CDR2: SGHDN, FVKESK. In DNA, the CDR3 is TGTGCCAGCAGGCACACACGAGCACCGGGACAGGGCACGTCGAACTATGGCTACACCTTC. As protein: CASRHTRAPGQGTSNYGYTF.

This chain links TRBV27 with TRBJ2-1; D is uncertain. This CDR3 region has 16 residues. The ends were cut back, 6 bases at V and 0 bases at J, with 15 bases in the middle. Germline loops: CDR1 MNHEY, CDR2 SMNVEV (reference sequence). In DNA, the CDR3 is TGTGCCAGCAGGGCCAAAGGTTCTAGCTCCTACAATGAGCAGTTCTTC. Translating it yields CASRAKGSSSYNEQFF.

This rearrangement joins TRBV5-1 to TRBJ1-2; tentative D call: TRBD1 (5 bases). The CDR3 extends over 14 amino acids. V gave up 4 bases and J gave up 8 bases, with 18 bases separating them. CDR1 SGHRS and CDR2 YFSETQ come from the germline V gene. CDR3 coding DNA: TGCGCCAGCAGCGCGGGACGTATAGGGGAAGGCTACACCTTC. It encodes CASSAGRIGEGYTF.